Listed here are 15 T cell receptor beta chains from one sample, sequenced in a study of high-grade serous ovarian cancer treatment subgroups. Libraries were prepared by immunoSEQ multiplex PCR; TCRdb keeps only in-frame clonotypes and omits some of them. This sample has under 8,000 clones, with under 85% found just once. Tumor tissue was taken before any definitive surgery or chemotherapy was given. Sequencing input: tumor tissue. These receptors came from a human donor with high-grade serous ovarian cancer.

V is TRBV19 and J is TRBJ2-7; a weak D match, TRBD2 (5 bases). The CDR3 covers 14 residues. Trimming cost V 3 bases and J 5 bases, with 14 bases left between them. Germline V gene lookup returns CDR1 LNHDA and CDR2 SQIVND (reference sequence). The CDR3 nucleotides are TGTGCCAGTAGTATCACGGGGTTCCCTAACGAGCAGTACTTC. Translated, it gives CASSITGFPNEQYF.

The V gene is TRBV5-1, the J gene TRBJ2-3; the match to TRBD1 covers 7 bases. The CDR3 is 13 residues long. Germline CDR1 is SGHRS and CDR2 is YFSETQ. Trimming at V came to 6 bases and at J to 4 bases, leaving 5 bases not matched to a gene. The CDR3 reads CASNRQGSDTQYF. For the CDR3, the DNA is TGCGCCAGCAACCGACAGGGCTCAGATACGCAGTATTTT.

This chain uses TRBV7-9 with TRBJ1-1; TRBD1 matches at 7 bases. There are 15 residues in the CDR3. Germline-derived CDR1 and CDR2 are SEHNR and FQNEAQ (reference sequence). The ends lost 1 base at V and 4 bases at J; junction bases unmatched: 6. CDR3 amino acids: CASSLDLTGSTEAFF. The CDR3 bases are TGTGCCAGCAGCTTAGATCTGACAGGGAGCACTGAAGCTTTCTTT.

This clone turned up a few times. The CDR3, as DNA: TGTGCCAGCAGTGACTCGTGGGGACCCCCTCAGACCCAGTACTTC. Its translation is CASSDSWGPPQTQYF. V and J are TRBV6-4 and TRBJ2-5; the D call may be TRBD1 or TRBD2 (5 bases each). V gave up 0 bases and J gave up 6 bases, with 14 bases separating them. The CDR3 runs to 15 residues. Looked up from germline, CDR1 is MRHNA and CDR2 is SNTAGT.

This rearrangement joins TRBV20-1 to TRBJ2-1; D is unresolved. The CDR3 extends over 11 amino acids. V was clipped by 6 bases and J by 7 bases, with 10 bases between them. The germline CDR1 and CDR2 sequences are DFQATT and SNEGSKA (reference sequence). CDR3 nucleotides: TGCAGTGCCGCACTGGAAAATGAGCAGTTCTTC. Its translation: CSAALENEQFF.

V usage is TRBV7-9 and J usage is TRBJ1-3, with D perhaps TRBD1 (5 bases). CDR1 SEHNR and CDR2 FQNEAQ come from the germline V gene (reference sequence). The CDR3 is 13 amino acids. V was cut by 10 bases and J by 2 bases, with 12 bases left in between. For the CDR3, the DNA is TGTGCCACCTGGGGAGGGGCTGGAAACACCATATATTTT. It yields the protein CATWGGAGNTIYF.

V is TRBV19 and J is TRBJ1-3; D is ambiguous. Per the germline V gene, CDR1 is LNHDA and CDR2 is SQIVND (reference sequence). The CDR3 sequence is 13 residues long. V lost 6 bases, J lost 4 bases, and 10 bases lay in between. CDR3 nucleotides: TGTGCCAGTAGGACCCCTGGGGGAAACACCATATATTTT. This encodes CASRTPGGNTIYF.

The V gene is TRBV6-5, the J gene TRBJ1-1; TRBD1 is a possible D gene (6 bases). The V end was cut by 5 bases, the J end by 1 base, with 14 bases between. CDR3 length equals 15 residues. CDR1 and CDR2 (germline): MNHEY, SVGAGI. The CDR3 region is CASSQTGQTNTEAFF. Written as DNA, the CDR3 is TGTGCCAGCAGTCAGACCGGACAGACGAACACTGAAGCTTTCTTT.

The rearrangement links TRBV28 to TRBJ2-1; TRBD2 matches at 11 bases. Germline CDR1 MDHEN, CDR2 SYDVKM. Trimming removed 2 bases from V and 4 bases from J; junction bases left unmatched: 4. The length of the CDR3 is 16 residues. The DNA for the CDR3 is TGTGCCAGCAGTTTAATAGCGGGAGGGTCTTACAATGAGCAGTTCTTC. Amino acid sequence: CASSLIAGGSYNEQFF. The whole variable domain, remainder taken from reference TRBV28 and TRBJ2-1, is DVKVTQSSRYLVKRTGEKVFLECVQDMDHENMFWYRQDPGLGLRLIYFSYDVKMKEKGDIPEGYSVSREKKERFSLILESASTNQTSMYLCASSLIAGGSYNEQFFGPGTRLTVL.

The J gene is TRBJ2-3, the V gene TRBV18; TRBD2 agrees at 12 bases. This CDR3 has 19 residues. V trimming: 5 bases; J trimming: 0 bases; junction bases outside the gene matches: 12. The germline V gene has CDR1 KGHSH and CDR2 LQKENI. DNA for the CDR3: TGTGCCAGCTCAACCCTCGGACTAGCGGGGATAACTAGCACAGATACGCAGTATTTT. Protein: CASSTLGLAGITSTDTQYF.

The chain recombines TRBV7-2 with TRBJ2-7; D is possibly TRBD1 (6 bases). CDR1 and CDR2 (germline): SGHTA, FQGNSA. The CDR3 length is 12 residues. The V end was cut by 5 bases, the J end by 2 bases, with 7 bases between. The CDR3 loop is CASSRDTYEQYF. For the CDR3, the DNA is TGTGCCAGCAGCCGGGACACCTACGAGCAGTACTTC.

V gene TRBV18 combines with J gene TRBJ1-3; 9 bases map to TRBD1. Germline values: CDR1 KGHSH, CDR2 LQKENI. The CDR3 consists of 18 residues. The trim removed 1 base at V and 0 bases at J, leaving 7 bases unmatched. The CDR3 reads CASSPRTGQGFSGNTIYF. The DNA of the CDR3 is TGTGCCAGCTCACCACGGACGGGACAGGGATTCTCTGGAAACACCATATATTTT.

Judged by abundance, this clone is large. This chain uses TRBV2 with TRBJ1-3; D ambiguous. Trimming left V 8 bases short and J 0 bases short, with 11 bases between. CDR1 and CDR2 (germline): SNHLY, FYNNEI. CDR3 length equals 14 residues. The CDR3 sequence: CASSIPSSGNTIYF. The CDR3 bases are TGTGCCAGCTCGATTCCGAGCTCTGGAAACACCATATATTTT.

In DNA form, the CDR3 reads TGCGCCAGCAGCCAAGGACCGCTAGCGGCCTCCTACGAGCAGTACTTC. The encoded protein is CASSQGPLAASYEQYF. V gene TRBV4-1 combines with J gene TRBJ2-7; 7 bases map to TRBD2. Germline assignment: CDR1 MGHRA and CDR2 YSYEKL. This CDR3 is built from 16 residues. Trimming at V came to 1 base and at J to 0 bases, leaving 6 bases not matched to a gene.

This chain joins TRBV7-2 and TRBJ1-1; 9 positions agree with TRBD1. This CDR3 is 14 amino acids long. J lost 7 bases, V lost 3 bases, and 6 bases had no gene match. In germline, CDR1 is SGHTA, CDR2 FQGNSA. CDR3 protein: CASSFGQGRDEAFF. The CDR3 region has the DNA TGTGCCAGCAGCTTTGGACAGGGGCGGGATGAAGCTTTCTTT.